These 23 T cell receptor beta chains originate from one sample sequenced in a study of T-cell reconstitution after alpha-beta-depleted transplantation in children. This sample's TCRbeta library carried unique molecular identifier barcodes. In TCRdb, the PCR reads were re-called with MiXCR into one record per CDR3 protein. Of roughly 500,000 distinct CDR3 sequences listed, approximately 20% are singletons. This material consisted of PBMCs from the stem cell graft donor, taken from the stem cell graft. The origin of the receptors is a human donor who donated a stem cell graft to a child with acute lymphoblastic leukemia.

This clonotype has just a few counts. The V gene is TRBV9, the J gene TRBJ2-1, with 12 nucleotides matching TRBD2. CDR1 and CDR2 (germline): SGDLS, YYNGEE. With 5 bases clipped from V and 9 bases from J, the junction kept 9 bases outside the gene matches. This CDR3 has 15 amino acids. In DNA, the CDR3 is TGTGCCAGCAGTCCCCTAGCGGGAGGGCTTGGTGAGCAGTTCTTC. This encodes CASSPLAGGLGEQFF.

This clonotype was picked up a small number of times. The chain couples TRBV7-8 to TRBJ1-1, with a weak D call TRBD1 (5 bases). The CDR3 consists of 16 residues. The V end lost 1 base, the J end lost 4 bases, and 16 bases lay between the germline ends. The germline CDR1 and CDR2 sequences are SGHVS and FQNEAQ. The CDR3 sequence is CASSLVGRGFSTEAFF. The CDR3 DNA follows: TGTGCCAGCAGCTTAGTCGGTAGGGGTTTCAGCACTGAAGCTTTCTTT.

This clonotype appeared a few times. V is TRBV20-1 and J is TRBJ1-3, with D perhaps matching TRBD1 (5 bases). Germline V gene data show CDR1 as DFQATT and CDR2 as SNEGSKA (reference sequence). Trimming pared 5 bases from V and 7 bases from J, leaving 12 bases between. The CDR3 loop spans 12 amino acids. CDR3 nucleotide sequence: TGCAGTGCTTCCCCGGGGGGGAACACCATATATTTT. This sequence encodes CSASPGGNTIYF.

As concerns this clonotype: Since a much larger clone is just one base distant, this may be a read error. J is TRBJ2-1 and V is TRBV12-3 or TRBV12-4, with TRBD1 as a possible D gene (5 bases). CDR3 size: 15 residues. In DNA form, the CDR3 reads TGTGCCAGCAGTTTGGGTCAGGGCTCCTACAATCAGCAGTTCTTC. It is translated as CASSLGQGSYNQQFF.

The genes are TRBV20-1 and TRBJ2-5, with D uncertain. V gave up 6 bases and J gave up 7 bases, with 15 bases separating them. This CDR3 has 12 residues. Germline V lookup: CDR1 DFQATT, CDR2 SNEGSKA (reference sequence). The CDR3 protein is CSATDASPTQYF. The CDR3 DNA sequence: TGCAGTGCCACGGACGCCTCCCCGACCCAGTACTTC.

Comment on this clonotype: The junction departs from the called germline gene at one end, perhaps through a read error. The chain uses TRBV20-1 and TRBJ2-7; D gene ambiguous. Germline V gene sequence: CDR1 DFQATT, CDR2 SNEGSKA (reference sequence). The CDR3 runs 16 residues. DNA for the CDR3: TGCTGTGCTAGAGTAGCTGGCAGGTCAGGCTCCTACGAGCAGTACTTC. It specifies CCARVAGRSGSYEQYF.

The rearrangement uses TRBV29-1 and TRBJ2-1, with 8 bases matching TRBD2. The germline CDR1 and CDR2 sequences are SQVTM and ANQGSEA. Trimming took 7 bases from V and 6 from J; bases not matched to a gene: 5. This CDR3 comprises 12 residues. CDR3 nucleotide sequence: TGCAGCGCTACCGGGACTAGCAATGAGCAGTTCTTC. Translated, it gives CSATGTSNEQFF.

This chain joins TRBV6-4 and TRBJ2-3, with 14 bases matching TRBD2. The CDR3 has 16 residues. The germline V gene encodes CDR1 MRHNA and CDR2 SNTAGT. The junction had 4 bases not matched to a gene; V was cut back by 2 bases and J by 6 bases. The chain's CDR3 is CASSDRGLAGEDTQYF. In nucleotides, the CDR3 is TGTGCCAGCAGTGACAGGGGACTAGCGGGAGAGGATACGCAGTATTTT.

This clonotype was detected only once. The chain employs TRBV14 and TRBJ1-1; D remains ambiguous. Germline CDR1 is SGHDN and CDR2 is FVKESK. CDR3 length equals 13 residues. The V gene lost 2 bases and the J gene lost 0 bases, with 4 bases spanning the gap. The CDR3 here is CASSQRMNTEAFF. CDR3 DNA sequence: TGTGCCAGCAGCCAACGGATGAACACTGAAGCTTTCTTT.

The chain couples TRBV5-1 to TRBJ2-3; D is ambiguous. V was clipped by 0 bases and J by 4 bases, with 6 bases between them. The germline V gene has CDR1 SGHRS and CDR2 YFSETQ. This CDR3 comprises 13 residues. CDR3 sequence: CASSLDSADTQYF. CDR3 DNA sequence: TGCGCCAGCAGCTTGGATTCGGCAGATACGCAGTATTTT.

This clonotype was seen more than once but under ten times. The J gene is TRBJ1-1, the V gene TRBV27; 8 nucleotides line up with TRBD1. With 4 bases clipped from V and 0 bases from J, the junction kept 4 bases outside the gene matches. This CDR3 spans 15 amino acids. Germline lookup yields CDR1 MNHEY and CDR2 SMNVEV (reference sequence). CDR3 DNA: TGTGCCAGCAGTTCGACAGGGGCCATGAACACTGAAGCTTTCTTT. Its protein is CASSSTGAMNTEAFF.

This clonotype was recorded a few times. The genes are TRBV7-9 and TRBJ1-2; D gene unclear. Germline V gene lookup returns CDR1 SEHNR and CDR2 FQNEAQ (reference sequence). V gave up 2 bases and J gave up 2 bases, with 9 bases separating them. CDR3 size: 14 residues. CDR3 sequence: CASSLIEGNYGYTF. CDR3 DNA sequence: TGTGCCAGCAGCTTAATAGAGGGAAACTATGGCTACACCTTC.

This clonotype was detected a few times. The V gene is TRBV5-1, the J gene TRBJ1-5, with D hard to call. This CDR3 comprises 15 residues. Germline values: CDR1 SGHRS, CDR2 YFSETQ. The V end lost 6 bases, the J end lost 0 bases, and 13 bases lay between the germline ends. The CDR3 sequence: CASTPDGLSNQPQHF. For the CDR3, the DNA is TGCGCCAGCACTCCCGACGGCCTTAGCAATCAGCCCCAGCATTTT.

This clonotype has just a few counts. The V and J genes are TRBV15 and TRBJ1-5; tentative D call: TRBD1 (6 bases). Germline V CDR1 and CDR2: LNHNV, YYDKDF (reference sequence). V lost 1 base and J lost 11, with 12 bases in between. The CDR3 runs 13 residues. CDR3 bases: TGTGCCACCAGCAGAGGGGGGGGCCTGGCCCAGCATTTT. Residues: CATSRGGGLAQHF.

CDR3 amino acids: CASSTGQGNPEQFF. CDR3 DNA sequence: TGCGCCAGCAGCACGGGACAGGGGAACCCTGAGCAGTTCTTC. The rearrangement links TRBV5-1 to TRBJ2-1, with 10 positions matching TRBD1. Germline CDR1 and CDR2: SGHRS and YFSETQ. Trimming at V came to 4 bases and at J to 9 bases, leaving 7 bases not matched to a gene. There are 14 residues in the CDR3.

The table lists this clonotype with a few counts. The V gene is TRBV24-1, the J gene TRBJ2-1; possible D gene TRBD2, 6 bases. CDR3 length equals 14 residues. Germline V gene data show CDR1 as KGHDR and CDR2 as SFDVKD. Trimming took 5 bases from V and 2 from J, leaving 9 bases between them. This CDR3 reads CATSVPGAYNEQFF. The CDR3 nucleotides read TGTGCCACCAGTGTTCCGGGAGCCTACAATGAGCAGTTCTTC.

This clonotype appeared a few times. The chain combines TRBV5-1 with TRBJ1-2; weak D call: TRBD1 (5 bases). V was trimmed by 3 bases and J by 2 bases, leaving 11 bases between them. This CDR3 is built from 14 residues. Germline loops: CDR1 SGHRS, CDR2 YFSETQ. This chain's CDR3 is CASSSRGENYGYTF. Here the CDR3 DNA reads TGCGCCAGCAGCTCCCGGGGGGAGAACTATGGCTACACCTTC.

The rearrangement uses TRBV20-1 and TRBJ2-1; 8 nucleotides agree with TRBD2. CDR1 DFQATT and CDR2 SNEGSKA come from the germline V gene (reference sequence). The CDR3 runs to 17 residues. The CDR3 protein is CRVAGLRAQSSYNEQFF. CDR3 coding DNA: TGCAGGGTAGCGGGACTACGGGCCCAAAGCTCCTACAATGAGCAGTTCTTC.

The chain is built from TRBV5-1 and TRBJ1-1; 10 bases are a match to TRBD1. CDR3 size: 17 residues. The V and J ends lost 0 bases and 5 bases, in that order; junction bases with no gene match: 10. Germline values: CDR1 SGHRS, CDR2 YFSETQ. The CDR3 reads CASSLEGQGWGGTEAFF. Written as DNA, the CDR3 is TGCGCCAGCAGCTTGGAGGGACAGGGGTGGGGTGGAACTGAAGCTTTCTTT.

The chain has TRBV5-1 and TRBJ2-7; TRBD1 matches at 7 bases. Germline V gives CDR1 SGHRS, CDR2 YFSETQ. The CDR3 spans 15 residues. V lost 4 bases and J lost 7; bases outside the gene matches: 14. In nucleotides, the CDR3 is TGCGCCAGCAGCGTCGCAGGGGGTCGGTTTTTGGAGCAGTACTTC. Translation gives CASSVAGGRFLEQYF.

This clonotype was seen more than once but under ten times. The chain joins TRBV19 to TRBJ1-1; the D gene is possibly TRBD1 (5 bases). The CDR3 runs to 13 residues. Germline loops: CDR1 LNHDA, CDR2 SQIVND (reference sequence). Between the trimmed V and J ends, which lost 10 bases and 1 base, there was a span of 13 bases. The CDR3: CATTDTWNTEAFF. Here the CDR3 DNA reads TGTGCCACCACGGACACTTGGAACACTGAAGCTTTCTTT.

The chain couples TRBV7-9 to TRBJ2-1; 8 bases align to TRBD2. V shed 1 base, J shed 2 bases, and the junction held 4 bases outside the gene matches. The CDR3 has 16 residues. Germline V lookup: CDR1 SEHNR, CDR2 FQNEAQ (reference sequence). The CDR3 DNA is TGTGCCAGCAGCTTAGGGATGGGACTAGCCTACAATGAGCAGTTCTTC. It encodes CASSLGMGLAYNEQFF.

The rearrangement uses TRBV20-1 and TRBJ1-1, with TRBD1 as a possible D gene (5 bases). CDR3 size: 13 residues. CDR1 DFQATT and CDR2 SNEGSKA come from the germline V gene (reference sequence). Trimming left V 3 bases short and J 0 bases short, with 8 bases between. CDR3 DNA sequence: TGCAGTGCTAGGCACAGGTTGAACACTGAAGCTTTCTTT. Translating it yields CSARHRLNTEAFF.